These 12 T cell receptor beta chains originate from one sample sequenced in a study of blood T cell repertoires in COVID-19. Data came from immunoSEQ multiplex PCR; TCRdb stores just in-frame clones and leaves some out. There are under 300,000 clones in the sample; around 83% occur only once, and 3.4% lies in the top ten. The sample consisted of peripheral blood. Source of these receptors: a woman between 18 and 29 years old with acute or convalescent COVID-19.

In DNA form, the CDR3 reads TGTGCCAGTAGTACAACCTACGAGCAGTACTTC. Translated, it gives CASSTTYEQYF. The rearrangement links TRBV19 to TRBJ2-7; no definite D call. The CDR3 covers 11 residues. Trimming took 4 bases from V and 2 from J, leaving 3 bases between them. Germline V gene lookup returns CDR1 LNHDA and CDR2 SQIVND (reference sequence).

The chain has TRBV6-5 and TRBJ2-7, with 13 bases fitting TRBD2. Germline trimming cut 2 bases from V and 5 bases from J; bases unmatched to any gene: 6. Germline V gene lookup returns CDR1 MNHEY and CDR2 SVGAGI. The CDR3 is 16 amino acids. The CDR3 spells CASSYGTSGNGNEQYF. The CDR3 bases are TGTGCCAGCAGTTACGGGACTAGCGGGAATGGGAACGAGCAGTACTTC.

The chain employs TRBV25-1 and TRBJ2-6; 9 positions match TRBD1. The CDR3 covers 15 residues. V was pared by 6 bases and J by 5 bases, with 5 bases of the junction left unmatched. Germline V gene lookup returns CDR1 MGHDK and CDR2 SYGVNS. CDR3 DNA: TGTGCCAGCAGGGAGGACAGGGGTTGGGCCAACGTCCTGACTTTC. Its translation is CASREDRGWANVLTF.

This sequence joins TRBV4-3 and TRBJ2-3, with a possible D match to TRBD2 (5 bases). Per the germline V gene, CDR1 is LGHNA and CDR2 is YSLEER. Trimming took 4 bases from V and 2 from J, leaving 13 bases between them. This CDR3 is built from 15 residues. The CDR3 DNA reads TGCGCCAGCAGCCGCCGGCTAGCCAACACAGATACGCAGTATTTT. It yields the protein CASSRRLANTDTQYF.

The J gene is TRBJ2-7, the V gene TRBV10-3; D perhaps matches TRBD2 (5 bases). The ends were cut back, 3 bases at V and 2 bases at J, with 17 bases in the middle. Germline values: CDR1 ENHRY, CDR2 SYGVKD. The CDR3 totals 16 residues. In nucleotides, the CDR3 is TGTGCCATCAGTGACCCCATGGGCTTCGGGACCTACGAGCAGTACTTC. Translated: CAISDPMGFGTYEQYF.

The V gene is TRBV7-9, the J gene TRBJ2-3; TRBD2 might be the D (6 bases). Germline V gene data show CDR1 as SEHNR and CDR2 as FQNEAQ (reference sequence). The CDR3 spans 17 residues. The germline V and J ends were trimmed by 5 bases and 5 bases, with 23 bases remaining between them. CDR3 loop: CASSTVQGGTQKDTQYF. CDR3 in DNA: TGTGCCAGCAGCACGGTACAAGGCGGGACTCAAAAAGATACGCAGTATTTT.

This chain links TRBV5-4 with TRBJ2-7; 14 bases fit TRBD2. From germline, CDR1 is SGHNT and CDR2 YYREEE (reference sequence). CDR3 length: 16 residues. Trimming took 4 bases from V and 4 from J; bases not matched to a gene: 7. CDR3 region: CASSPGLAGDLYEQYF. The CDR3 region has the DNA TGTGCCAGCAGCCCGGGACTAGCGGGAGATCTTTACGAGCAGTACTTC.

The chain's CDR3 is CASKGTGRIAFF. Here the CDR3 DNA reads TGTGCCAGTAAGGGGACAGGGCGTATAGCTTTCTTT. J is TRBJ1-1 and V is TRBV19; 9 nucleotides line up with TRBD1. Germline CDR1 is LNHDA and CDR2 is SQIVND (reference sequence). This CDR3 has 12 amino acids. The V gene end was trimmed by 7 bases and the J gene end by 10 bases; junction bases not matched to a gene: 7.

This clone has only one observation. The rearrangement uses TRBV29-1 and TRBJ1-1; no reliable D call. The V gene's germline CDR1 is SQVTM and CDR2 ANQGSEA. V dropped 1 base and J dropped 5 bases, with 17 bases sitting between them. The CDR3 covers 15 residues. Here the CDR3 DNA reads TGCAGCGTTGAAGGGTGGGAGGGAATGAGGACTGAAGCTTTCTTT. Amino acid sequence: CSVEGWEGMRTEAFF.

The chain carries TRBV6-5 and TRBJ1-2; 9 bases line up with TRBD1. Germline values: CDR1 MNHEY, CDR2 SVGAGI. With 4 bases clipped from V and 4 bases from J, the junction kept 1 base outside the gene matches. The CDR3 runs 13 residues. CDR3 DNA sequence: TGTGCCAGCAGTTCGGGACAGGGCTATGGCTACACCTTC. Protein product: CASSSGQGYGYTF.

The J gene is TRBJ1-2, the V gene TRBV28; possibly TRBD1 for D (6 bases). CDR3 size: 13 residues. The V gene lost 6 bases and the J gene lost 2 bases, with 10 bases spanning the gap. The germline CDR1 and CDR2 sequences are MDHEN and SYDVKM. Written as DNA, the CDR3 is TGTGCCAGCAGCCAGGGGCTAAACTATGGCTACACCTTC. It is translated as CASSQGLNYGYTF.

In its sample, this clone was seen a few times. The rearrangement joins TRBV5-1 to TRBJ1-1; a possible D gene is TRBD1 (6 bases). This CDR3 is built from 16 residues. V shed 4 bases and J shed 1 base, with 17 bases lying between them. CDR1 is SGHRS and CDR2 is YFSETQ in the germline V gene. Here the CDR3 DNA reads TGCGCCAGCAGCCCCCAGGGGTCGATAGGGAACACTGAAGCTTTCTTT. This sequence encodes CASSPQGSIGNTEAFF.